Detailed here is one T cell receptor (beta chain). Its antigen is unidentified. The repertoire was sequenced with immunoSEQ multiplex PCR; TCRdb's copy has only in-frame clones and lacks some. The sample includes roughly 15,000 clones, roughly 67% seen only once; the top ten take just under 8.5%. These data belong to a study of PD-1 blockade in classical Hodgkin lymphoma. Overall study findings and caveats: Complete responders' baseline diversity resembled that of newly diagnosed patients.

All trial patients relapsed after autologous stem cell transplantation. With 4 bases removed from V and 3 bases from J, the gap between germline ends came to 11 bases. The CDR3 spans 13 residues. CDR1 is SGDLS and CDR2 is YYNGEE in the germline V gene. The sample in question was peripheral blood mononuclear cells (PBMCs), obtained before the second cycle of nivolumab. V usage is TRBV9 and J usage is TRBJ2-7; D could derive from TRBD1 or TRBD2 (5 bases each). The sequence came from a human donor with classical Hodgkin lymphoma. CDR3 region: CASSPRDGYEQYF. The CDR3 DNA is TGTGCCAGCAGCCCCCGGGACGGCTACGAGCAGTACTTC.